Listed here is a single T cell receptor (beta chain). Losses at the gene ends were 4 bases for V and 8 bases for J; bases not matched to a gene: 5. The CDR3 length is 14 residues. Per germline, CDR1 LGHNA and CDR2 YNFKEQ. These data belong to a study of blood T cell repertoires in COVID-19. Overall study context: Both acute and convalescent COVID-19 samples were obtained from the United States, Italy and Spain. T cells, B-cell-depleted T cells, or PBMCs provided the cDNA or gDNA that served as material.

Original analysis: Estimation of nucleated cell counts was performed using reference gene primer amplification. This table comes from immunoSEQ multiplex PCR, and its TCRdb copy is limited to in-frame clones, with some not included. V, J and clone size are those of that table, while D and trimming were read from the DNA. The sample lists around 290,000 clones, roughly 91% occurring once. Material: peripheral blood. This TCR was sampled from a man aged 35-49 years with acute or convalescent COVID-19. The chain couples TRBV4-2 to TRBJ2-1; 10 bases fit TRBD2. In DNA form, the CDR3 reads TGTGCCAGCAGCCTGATGCTAGCGGGGGATGAGCAGTTCTTC. Encoded protein: CASSLMLAGDEQFF.